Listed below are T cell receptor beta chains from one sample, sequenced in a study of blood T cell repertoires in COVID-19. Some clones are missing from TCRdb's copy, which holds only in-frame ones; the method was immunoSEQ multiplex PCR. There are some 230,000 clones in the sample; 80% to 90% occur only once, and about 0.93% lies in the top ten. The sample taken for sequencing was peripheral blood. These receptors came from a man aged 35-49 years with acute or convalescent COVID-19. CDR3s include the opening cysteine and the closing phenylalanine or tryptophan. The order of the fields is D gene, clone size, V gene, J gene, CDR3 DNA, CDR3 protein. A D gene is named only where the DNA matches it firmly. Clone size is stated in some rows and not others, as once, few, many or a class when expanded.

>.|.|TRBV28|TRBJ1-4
TGTGCCAGCAGTTTATTCTACAGGGCAACTAATGAAAAACTGTTTTTT
CASSLFYRATNEKLFF
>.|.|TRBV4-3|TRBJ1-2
TGCGCCAGCAGCCAAGATTGGGGAATGTCGGGGTCCGATGGCTACACCTTC
CASSQDWGMSGSDGYTF
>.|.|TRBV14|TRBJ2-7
TGTGCCAGCAGCCAACAGGGGTACGAGCAGTACTTC
CASSQQGYEQYF
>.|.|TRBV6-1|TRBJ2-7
TGTGCCAGCAGTGAAGGACTAAGATTTGTGGGAGGCTACGAGCAGTACTTC
CASSEGLRFVGGYEQYF
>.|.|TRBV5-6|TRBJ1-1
TGTGCCAGCAGCTGGGACGGACTAGGGACTGAAGCTTTCTTT
CASSWDGLGTEAFF
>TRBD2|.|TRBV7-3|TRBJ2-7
TGTGCCAGCAGCATTCTCGGGACTAGCGGTTACGAGCAGTACTTC
CASSILGTSGYEQYF
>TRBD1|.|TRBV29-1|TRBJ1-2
TGCAGCGTGGCCGTGGTTAGGACAGGCTATCACACCTTC
CSVAVVRTGYHTF
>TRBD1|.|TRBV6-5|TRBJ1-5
TGTGCCAGCAGCCGGGACAGGGGTAGCAATCAGCCCCAGCATTTT
CASSRDRGSNQPQHF
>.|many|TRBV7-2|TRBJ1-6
TGTGCCAGCAGCTTGGCCAACAGGAATTCACCCCTCCACTTT
CASSLANRNSPLHF
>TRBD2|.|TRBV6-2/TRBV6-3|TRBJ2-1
TGTGCCAGCAGCTTCGGACTAGCGGGGGGGCAGAATGAGCAGTTCTTC
CASSFGLAGGQNEQFF
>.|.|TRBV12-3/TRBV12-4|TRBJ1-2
TGTGCCAGCAGTTTGGGAGGATGGGGCTACACCTTC
CASSLGGWGYTF
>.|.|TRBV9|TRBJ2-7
TGTGCCAGCAGCGTTAAAGGGGTAGGGGAGCAGTACTTC
CASSVKGVGEQYF
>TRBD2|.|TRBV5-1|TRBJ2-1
TGCGCCAGCAGCGACGGGACTAGCGGGCACAATGAGCAGTTCTTC
CASSDGTSGHNEQFF
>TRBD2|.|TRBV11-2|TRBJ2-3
TGTGCCAGCAGCTTAACCGGGACTAGCTTAGATACGCAGTATTTT
CASSLTGTSLDTQYF
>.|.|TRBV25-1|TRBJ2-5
TGTGCCAGCAGTGTGCCCCCCGGGGTTCAACAAGAGACCCAGTACTTC
CASSVPPGVQQETQYF
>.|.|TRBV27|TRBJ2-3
TGTGCCAGCACCGCGCCGGGATACAGCACAGATACGCAGTATTTT
CASTAPGYSTDTQYF
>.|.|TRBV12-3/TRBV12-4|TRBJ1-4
TGTGCCAGCAGTCTCCACGGGGAAAAACTGTTTTTT
CASSLHGEKLFF
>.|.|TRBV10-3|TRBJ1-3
TGTGCCATCAGTGAGTCGGCTCCAGGGACTGGAAACACCATATATTTT
CAISESAPGTGNTIYF
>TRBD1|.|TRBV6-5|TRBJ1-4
TGTGCCAGCAGTTACCGGGGACAGCTTAATGAAAAACTGTTTTTT
CASSYRGQLNEKLFF
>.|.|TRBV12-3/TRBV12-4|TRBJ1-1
TGTGCCAGCAGTTTATGGAGTTCTGAAGCTTTCTTT
CASSLWSSEAFF
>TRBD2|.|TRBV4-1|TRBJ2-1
TGCGCCAGCAGCCGCTTAGCGGGGGGGTACATCAATGAGCAGTTCTTC
CASSRLAGGYINEQFF
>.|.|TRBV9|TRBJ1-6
TGTGCCAGCAGCCCTCAGCGGTCGGCTAATTCACCCCTCCACTTT
CASSPQRSANSPLHF
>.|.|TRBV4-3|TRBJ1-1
TGCGCCAGCAGCCAAGAGTGGCAGGGCCGTACTGAAGCTTTCTTT
CASSQEWQGRTEAFF
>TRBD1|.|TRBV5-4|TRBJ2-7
TGTGCCAGCAGCTTGGACAGGGGGCAGTACGAGCAGTACTTC
CASSLDRGQYEQYF
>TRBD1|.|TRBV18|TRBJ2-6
TGTGCCAGCTCACTTGGACAGGGGGCCTCGGGGGCCAACGTCCTGACTTTC
CASSLGQGASGANVLTF
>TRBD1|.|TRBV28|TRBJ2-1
TGTGCCAGCAGTTTTGCCGGGACAGGCAATGAGCAGTTCTTC
CASSFAGTGNEQFF
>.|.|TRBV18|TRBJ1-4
TGTGCCAGCTCACGAGGGATGACTAATGAAAAACTGTTTTTT
CASSRGMTNEKLFF
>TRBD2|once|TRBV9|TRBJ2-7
TGTGCCAGCAGCATGGGAGGGGACTCCAAAACCTACGAGCAGTACTTC
CASSMGGDSKTYEQYF
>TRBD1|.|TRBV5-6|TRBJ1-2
TGTGCCAGCAGCTTATATTGGGACAGTAACTCAAACTATGGCTACACCTTC
CASSLYWDSNSNYGYTF
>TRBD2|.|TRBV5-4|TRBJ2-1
TGTGCCAGCAGCTTAAAAACGGGGGGGCTGAATGAGCAGTTCTTC
CASSLKTGGLNEQFF
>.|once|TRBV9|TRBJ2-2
TGTGCCAGCAGCGTAGGTGGCAGCGGGGAGCTGTTTTTT
CASSVGGSGELFF
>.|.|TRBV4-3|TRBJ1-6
TGCGCCAGCAGCCAGGAGCGATGGACCGGGACACCTAGTAGCTCCTATAATTCACCCCTCCACTTT
CASSQERWTGTPSSSYNSPLHF
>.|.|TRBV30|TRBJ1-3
TGTGCCTGGACCCGCAGGGCTGGAAACACCATATATTTT
CAWTRRAGNTIYF
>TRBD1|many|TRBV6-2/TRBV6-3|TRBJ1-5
TGTGCCAGCAGTTACGGGACAGGGGTTTCAAGCAATCAGCCCCAGCATTTT
CASSYGTGVSSNQPQHF
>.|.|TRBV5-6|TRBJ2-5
TGTGCCAGCAGCTTGTTCCAGGGCTTAGGGGAGACCCAGTACTTC
CASSLFQGLGETQYF
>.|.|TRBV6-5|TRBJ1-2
TGTGCCAGCAGTAGACGGGCTAACTATGGCTACACCTTC
CASSRRANYGYTF
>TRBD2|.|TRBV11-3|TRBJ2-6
TGTGCCAGCAGCTTAGGGGGGGGACGAGACCTCTCTGGGGCCAACGTCCTGACTTTC
CASSLGGGRDLSGANVLTF
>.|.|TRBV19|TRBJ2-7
TGTGCCAGTAGTATAAAGCTACAGGGCCCCTACGAGCAGTACTTC
CASSIKLQGPYEQYF
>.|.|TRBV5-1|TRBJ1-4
TGCGCCAGCAGCTTCGGAGGTCTCGGAGAAAAACTGTTTTTT
CASSFGGLGEKLFF
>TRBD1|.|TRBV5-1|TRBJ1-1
TGCGCCAGCAGCTTGGACAGGGGCCTGAACACTGAAGCTTTCTTT
CASSLDRGLNTEAFF
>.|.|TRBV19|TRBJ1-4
TGTGCCAGTACGGGTGGAAGGAAACTGTTTTTT
CASTGGRKLFF
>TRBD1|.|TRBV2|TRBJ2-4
TGTGCCAGCAGTGAACCGGACAGGAAGGGGGTTCAGTACTTC
CASSEPDRKGVQYF
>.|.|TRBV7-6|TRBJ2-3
TGTGCCAGCAGCTCCACCCCAGGAGGGTTGTCCACAGATACGCAGTATTTT
CASSSTPGGLSTDTQYF
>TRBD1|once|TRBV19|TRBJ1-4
TGTGCCAGTAGTCCTACAGGGGCAACTAATGAAAAACTGTTTTTT
CASSPTGATNEKLFF
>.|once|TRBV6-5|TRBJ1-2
TGTGCCAGCACCCCGGGGCAGGGAGGCTATGGCTACACCTTC
CASTPGQGGYGYTF
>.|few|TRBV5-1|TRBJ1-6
TGCGCCAGCAGCTTGGTTGCGGGAACCGGGAATTCACCCCTCCACTTT
CASSLVAGTGNSPLHF
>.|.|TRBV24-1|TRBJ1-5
TGTGCCACCAGTGACTCGGCCTCGGGTCAGCCCCAGCATTTT
CATSDSASGQPQHF
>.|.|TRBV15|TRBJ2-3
TGTGCCACCAGCAGAGATGTCCTAGTCACAGATACGCAGTATTTT
CATSRDVLVTDTQYF
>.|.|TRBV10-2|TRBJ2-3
TGCGCCAGCAGGGACACGTTCGCCACAGATACGCAGTATTTT
CASRDTFATDTQYF
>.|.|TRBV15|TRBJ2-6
TGTGCCACCAGCAGAGATGAGTTACGGAGCTCTGGGGCCAACGTCCTGACTTTC
CATSRDELRSSGANVLTF
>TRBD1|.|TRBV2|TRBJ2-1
TGTGCCAGCAACCCCGGGACAGCCTACAATGAGCAGTTCTTC
CASNPGTAYNEQFF
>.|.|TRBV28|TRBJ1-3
TGTGCCAGCATCCGGGGGATGGGGCAGGGAAACACCATATATTTT
CASIRGMGQGNTIYF
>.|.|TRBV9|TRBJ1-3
TGTGCCAGCAGCGTCGACAGTAGCTCTGGAAACACCATATATTTT
CASSVDSSSGNTIYF
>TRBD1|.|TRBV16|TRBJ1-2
TGTGCCAGCAGCCCACTCCTGACAGGGAACTATGGCTACACCTTC
CASSPLLTGNYGYTF
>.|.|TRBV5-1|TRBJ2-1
TGCGCCAGCAGCTTGGGGACTATACCAGGGAATGAGCAGTTCTTC
CASSLGTIPGNEQFF
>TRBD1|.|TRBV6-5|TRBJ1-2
TGTGCCAGTACAGGGGCCCTTGACTATGGCTACACCTTC
CASTGALDYGYTF
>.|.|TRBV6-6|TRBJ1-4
TGTGCCAGCAGGCTCAGTGAAAAACTGTTTTTT
CASRLSEKLFF
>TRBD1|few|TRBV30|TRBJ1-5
TGTGCCTGGGACAGGGATTACCAGCCCCAGCATTTT
CAWDRDYQPQHF
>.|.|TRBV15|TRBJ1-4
TGTGCCATGGTTGTTTTCAGGGATCCCTGGGAAAAACTGTTTTTT
CAMVVFRDPWEKLFF